At least ten counts were recorded for the clone carrying this TCR beta chain. The target antigen is unknown. The diagnoses drew upon clinical symptoms, serum thyroxine and TRAb, thyroid ultrasound and orbital computed tomography. The PBMCs were sourced from fresh peripheral blood (around 10 ml). These data come from a study of T cells in Graves' hyperthyroidism and ophthalmopathy. V was pared by 3 bases and J by 0 bases, with 7 bases between. Germline loops: CDR1 MNHEY, CDR2 SMNVEV (reference sequence). This CDR3 is built from 14 residues. Study-wide results and caveats: Most expanded thyroid clonotypes above 0.001 also appeared in blood. The model predicted ophthalmopathy a median approximately 6.3 months before onset.

TCR beta CDR3 regions were amplified from RNA. HTBI primers were employed in a first-round RT-PCR of the TCR CDR3. A single record per CDR3 protein comes from TCRdb applying MiXCR to the multiplex PCR reads. The sample consists of around 530,000 distinct CDR3 sequences, 15% to 20% of them appearing once. V and J are TRBV27 and TRBJ2-3; D is ambiguous. This sequence originates from a young woman with Graves' ophthalmopathy. The material sequenced was blood. In DNA, the CDR3 is TGTGCCAGCAGTTTCCAATTTAGCACAGATACGCAGTATTTT. It encodes CASSFQFSTDTQYF.